One sample yielded the 13 T cell receptor beta chains listed below, sequenced in a study of T cells in localized non-small cell lung cancer. Profiled with immunoSEQ multiplex PCR; TCRdb holds only in-frame clones, not every one. This table has tens of thousands of clones, around 93% appearing once. The sample was peripheral blood, taken before any cancer treatment. These receptors originate from a female donor over 55 with stage I lung adenocarcinoma.

The genes are TRBV25-1 and TRBJ1-1; perhaps TRBD1 as D (6 bases). Trimming took off 6 bases at V and 0 bases at J, with 11 bases between the two ends. There are 14 residues in the CDR3. The germline gives CDR1 MGHDK, CDR2 SYGVNS. The CDR3 is CASRSDRLNTEAFF. The DNA for the CDR3 is TGTGCCAGCAGATCAGACAGGTTGAACACTGAAGCTTTCTTT.

The chain recombines TRBV19 with TRBJ2-4, with 8 bases lining up with TRBD1. The CDR3 length is 14 residues. Germline V lookup: CDR1 LNHDA, CDR2 SQIVND (reference sequence). V was pared by 6 bases and J by 0 bases, with 1 base of the junction left unmatched. CDR3 coding DNA: TGTGCCAGTAGACAGGGGGGAGCCAAAAACATTCAGTACTTC. Amino acid sequence: CASRQGGAKNIQYF.

The V gene is TRBV21-1, the J gene TRBJ2-7; the table gives TRBD1 as D, unverified against the DNA. TRBV21-1 is classified as a pseudogene. The CDR3 spans 15 residues. CDR3 bases: TGTGCCAGCACCCTTGGACAGACCAGCTCCTACGAGCAGTACGTC. This codes for CASTLGQTSSYEQYV.

The CDR3, as DNA: TGTGCCAGCAGCTTAGAACCCCACGGACAGATCTATGGCTACACCTTC. Its translation: CASSLEPHGQIYGYTF. The chain has TRBV11-1 and TRBJ1-2, with D perhaps TRBD1 (6 bases). This CDR3 is 16 amino acids long. The V end lost 1 base, the J end lost 4 bases, and 16 bases lay between the germline ends. CDR1 is SGHAT and CDR2 is FQDESV in the germline V gene (reference sequence).

The chain uses TRBV6-4 and TRBJ1-5; possibly TRBD1 for D (5 bases). This CDR3 spans 13 amino acids. V was shortened by 5 bases and J by 1 base, with 6 bases between the two germline ends. Per germline, CDR1 MRHNA and CDR2 SNTAGT. The CDR3 spells CASSWDSNQPQHF. As DNA, the CDR3 is TGTGCCAGCAGTTGGGACAGCAATCAGCCCCAGCATTTT.

This chain links TRBV6-6 with TRBJ2-1; perhaps TRBD2 as D (5 bases). V dropped 7 bases and J dropped 4 bases, with 11 bases sitting between them. The CDR3 length is 13 residues. The germline gives CDR1 MNHNY, CDR2 SVGAGI (reference sequence). CDR3 residues: CASMMGGYNEQFF. The DNA for the CDR3 is TGTGCCAGCATGATGGGCGGGTACAATGAGCAGTTCTTC.

The chain combines TRBV30 with TRBJ1-1; D is undetermined. The V gene lost 4 bases and the J gene lost 5 bases, with 11 bases spanning the gap. This CDR3 has 12 residues. Germline V gene lookup returns CDR1 GTSNPN and CDR2 SVGIG (reference sequence). CDR3 in DNA: TGTGCCTGGAAAGGAGCTGTGACTGAAGCTTTCTTT. Its translation is CAWKGAVTEAFF.

This chain connects TRBV7-3 to TRBJ2-1, with D hard to call. Germline loops: CDR1 SGHTA, CDR2 FQGTGA. The CDR3 totals 15 residues. Deletions cut 4 bases from V and 6 bases from J, with 16 bases between. CDR3 loop: CASSSPVMGINEQFF. The DNA of the CDR3 is TGTGCCAGCAGCTCCCCCGTAATGGGAATCAATGAGCAGTTCTTC. Full variable domain (outside the CDR3, taken from reference TRBV7-3 and TRBJ2-1): GAGVSQTPSNKVTEKGKYVELRCDPISGHTALYWYRQSLGQGPEFLIYFQGTGAADDSGLPNDRFFAVRPEGSVSTLKIQRTERGDSAVYLCASSSPVMGINEQFFGPGTRLTVL.

This clone was counted a single time. The chain employs TRBV9 and TRBJ2-5; D assignment may be TRBD1 or TRBD2 (6 bases each). The V gene's germline CDR1 is SGDLS and CDR2 YYNGEE. Trimming took 1 base from V and 1 from J, leaving 14 bases between them. The CDR3 loop spans 16 amino acids. The CDR3: CASSVSGGQLQETQYF. The CDR3 DNA reads TGTGCCAGCAGCGTAAGTGGGGGGCAACTCCAAGAGACCCAGTACTTC. The complete variable domain, with remaining parts taken from reference TRBV9 and TRBJ2-5, reads DSGVTQTPKHLITATGQRVTLRCSPRSGDLSVYWYQQSLDQGLQFLIQYYNGEERAKGNILERFSAQQFPDLHSELNLSSLELGDSALYFCASSVSGGQLQETQYFGPGTRLLVL.

The count of this clone is one. The rearrangement joins TRBV7-3 to TRBJ2-4; 8 nucleotides line up with TRBD2. The CDR3 consists of 14 residues. The germline V gene has CDR1 SGHTA and CDR2 FQGTGA. The V segment lost 3 bases and the J segment 6 bases; nucleotides outside the gene matches: 4. The CDR3 reads CASSFSGVGNIQYF. CDR3 sequence (DNA): TGTGCCAGCAGCTTTAGCGGGGTGGGAAACATTCAGTACTTC.

The V and J genes are TRBV10-3 and TRBJ2-5; D not certain. Trimming stripped 6 bases from V and 1 base from J, with 15 bases between. Germline V gives CDR1 ENHRY, CDR2 SYGVKD. The CDR3 is 15 residues long. CDR3 in DNA: TGTGCCATCAGCACTCCGGAAGGCAGCCAAGAGACCCAGTACTTC. Encoded protein: CAISTPEGSQETQYF.

CDR3 loop: CASRIGVTYEQYF. DNA for the CDR3: TGTGCCAGCAGGATCGGAGTCACCTACGAGCAGTACTTC. This sequence joins TRBV28 and TRBJ2-7, with D unresolved. The CDR3 is 13 amino acids. Germline V gene data show CDR1 as MDHEN and CDR2 as SYDVKM. V was shortened by 6 bases and J by 2 bases, with 11 bases between the two germline ends.

The chain is built from TRBV6-5 and TRBJ1-2; unclear D gene. Germline assignment: CDR1 MNHEY and CDR2 SVGAGI. This CDR3 is 14 amino acids long. V was pared by 0 bases and J by 2 bases, with 7 bases between. The chain's CDR3 is CASSYSPGNYGYTF. The CDR3, as DNA: TGTGCCAGCAGTTACTCCCCGGGGAACTATGGCTACACCTTC.